This TCR beta chain appears in the sequencing data of a study of blood T cells in healthy people across ages. This clonotype occurred many times. Its antigen remains unknown. The CDR3 loop spans 14 amino acids. Trimming removed 2 bases at V and 5 bases at J, with 12 bases between. The germline CDR1 and CDR2 sequences are MDHEN and SYDVKM. A sample-barcoded 5' primer and a J-beta primer mix were used in a second PCR of roughly 7 to 11 cycles. Via MiXCR, TCRdb re-called the 5' RACE reads, giving one row per CDR3 protein. The repertoire has hundreds of thousands of distinct CDR3 sequences, approximately 52% of them found once; the top ten carry roughly 14%. Study-wide results and limits: Aged donors had fewer naive CD4+ cells and lower diversity than long-lived donors. In the absence of known donor CMV status, changes in expanded clonotypes were possibly confounded.

The V call is TRBV28, the J call TRBJ2-5, with D possibly called TRBD1 or TRBD2 (5 bases each). This receptor was taken from a woman aged 80 or over in good health. The specimen was blood. The CDR3 loop is CASSLAQGGETQYF. CDR3 bases: TGTGCCAGCAGTTTAGCGCAGGGCGGGGAGACCCAGTACTTC.